Listed below are T cell receptor beta chains from one sample, sequenced in a study of blood T cell repertoires in COVID-19. Method: immunoSEQ multiplex PCR; TCRdb's copy keeps in-frame clones and lacks some. The sample has some 220,000 clones; 80% to 90% are singletons. Material for sequencing was peripheral blood. Receptors originate from a man aged 50-59 years with active or convalescent COVID-19. CDR3s include the opening cysteine and the closing phenylalanine or tryptophan. D genes are given only for firm matches. Size values are once, few and many counts, or a class for expanded clones, and some rows have none.

v_call,clone_size,d_call,j_call,cdr3_aa,cdr3_nt
TRBV6-5,NA,NA,TRBJ2-2,CASSTAGSGELFF,TGTGCCAGCAGTACGGCAGGGTCCGGGGAGCTGTTTTTT
TRBV3-1/TRBV3-2,NA,TRBD2,TRBJ2-7,CASSQALAGVAGEQYF,TGTGCCAGCAGCCAAGCACTAGCGGGAGTTGCCGGCGAGCAGTACTTC
TRBV7-9,NA,NA,TRBJ1-2,CASSLGMGARGYTF,TGTGCCAGCAGCTTAGGAATGGGGGCTCGTGGCTACACCTTC
TRBV7-2,few,TRBD2,TRBJ2-7,CASSFGREPTYEQYF,TGTGCCAGCAGCTTCGGGCGGGAGCCAACCTACGAGCAGTACTTC
TRBV9,NA,NA,TRBJ2-3,CASSVGGSTLDTQYF,TGTGCCAGCAGCGTAGGGGGCTCCACGCTGGATACGCAGTATTTT
TRBV29-1,NA,NA,TRBJ2-1,CSVERGRGNEQFF,TGCAGCGTTGAGAGGGGTCGGGGGAATGAGCAGTTCTTC
TRBV6-4,NA,TRBD2,TRBJ2-1,CASSELAGVSYNEQFF,TGTGCCAGCAGCGAGCTAGCGGGAGTTTCCTACAATGAGCAGTTCTTC
TRBV28,once,NA,TRBJ2-5,CASSSVPGFQETQYF,TGTGCCAGCAGTTCAGTCCCCGGGTTCCAAGAGACCCAGTACTTC
TRBV28,NA,NA,TRBJ1-2,CASSSPMEGNYGYTF,TGTGCCAGCAGTAGCCCGATGGAGGGTAACTATGGCTACACCTTC
TRBV2,NA,NA,TRBJ2-2,CASSGSGGASGELFF,TGTGCCAGCAGCGGAAGTGGGGGCGCGTCCGGGGAGCTGTTTTTT
TRBV29-1,NA,TRBD2,TRBJ2-5,CSGTRGDETQYF,TGCAGCGGCACACGGGGGGACGAGACCCAGTACTTC
TRBV28,NA,NA,TRBJ2-1,CASSGGPRSGEQFF,TGTGCCAGCAGCGGGGGACCGCGCAGTGGTGAGCAGTTCTTC
TRBV27,NA,NA,TRBJ1-5,CASSFNERNQPQHF,TGTGCCAGCAGTTTTAACGAGCGAAATCAGCCCCAGCATTTT
TRBV2,NA,NA,TRBJ2-1,CASSDLAYNEQFF,TGTGCCAGCAGTGACCTCGCGTACAATGAGCAGTTCTTC
TRBV9,NA,NA,TRBJ2-2,CASSVIQLARPGELFF,TGTGCCAGCAGCGTAATACAACTAGCAAGACCCGGGGAGCTGTTTTTT
TRBV7-2,NA,TRBD1,TRBJ2-1,CASSPGQTSYNEQFF,TGTGCCAGCAGCCCGGGACAGACCTCCTACAATGAGCAGTTCTTC
TRBV19,few,TRBD1,TRBJ1-5,CASSLDREWNQPQHF,TGTGCCAGTAGTCTGGACAGGGAGTGGAATCAGCCCCAGCATTTT
TRBV19,NA,NA,TRBJ1-5,CASSIGTGWNQPQHF,TGTGCCAGTAGTATAGGTACAGGGTGGAATCAGCCCCAGCATTTT
TRBV28,NA,NA,TRBJ1-5,CASSLRQAGGQPQHF,TGTGCCAGCAGTTTAAGGCAGGCCGGAGGTCAGCCCCAGCATTTT
TRBV11-2,NA,NA,TRBJ2-5,CASSLAYSTEETQYF,TGTGCCAGCAGCTTAGCTTACTCCACGGAAGAGACCCAGTACTTC
TRBV27,NA,NA,TRBJ2-7,CASSLQGTSSYEQYF,TGTGCCAGCAGTTTGCAGGGGACAAGCTCCTACGAGCAGTACTTC
TRBV3-1/TRBV3-2,NA,NA,TRBJ2-7,CASSQEMNRDRREQYF,TGTGCCAGCAGCCAAGAGATGAACAGGGATAGGCGCGAGCAGTACTTC
TRBV4-1,NA,TRBD2,TRBJ2-1,CASSQTLAVEGNEQFF,TGCGCCAGCAGCCAAACACTAGCGGTTGAGGGTAATGAGCAGTTCTTC
TRBV19,NA,TRBD2,TRBJ2-6,CASTPSSGSSGANVLTF,TGTGCCAGTACTCCGTCTAGCGGGAGTTCGGGGGCCAACGTCCTGACTTTC
TRBV28,NA,TRBD1,TRBJ2-3,CASRKTGGLSDTQYF,TGTGCCAGCAGAAAAACAGGGGGTTTGTCAGATACGCAGTATTTT
TRBV9,NA,TRBD1,TRBJ1-2,CASSVGGGGAGYGYTF,TGTGCCAGCAGCGTAGGAGGAGGGGGCGCGGGCTATGGCTACACCTTC
TRBV7-3,NA,TRBD2,TRBJ2-3,CASSLRRGGPSTDTQYF,TGTGCCAGCAGCTTAAGGCGGGGGGGCCCTAGCACAGATACGCAGTATTTT
TRBV7-8,NA,NA,TRBJ2-6,CASIRKGAGANVLTF,TGTGCCAGCATCCGAAAGGGGGCTGGGGCCAACGTCCTGACTTTC
TRBV29-1,NA,NA,TRBJ2-5,CSVGRGPQETQYF,TGCAGCGTTGGCAGGGGTCCTCAAGAGACCCAGTACTTC
TRBV7-8,once,TRBD1,TRBJ2-7,CASSAGTGSGEQYF,TGTGCCAGCAGTGCAGGGACAGGGAGCGGCGAGCAGTACTTC
TRBV7-3,NA,NA,TRBJ2-2,CASSQGAGELFF,TGTGCCAGCAGCCAGGGTGCCGGGGAGCTGTTTTTT
TRBV18,NA,NA,TRBJ2-5,CASSPAGETQYF,TGTGCCAGCTCACCGGCGGGAGAGACCCAGTACTTC
TRBV27,once,TRBD2,TRBJ2-7,CASSLRVGAGVSYEQYF,TGTGCCAGCTCGCTTCGCGTGGGTGCGGGAGTCTCCTACGAGCAGTACTTC
TRBV5-5,NA,NA,TRBJ1-5,CASSLGRGSGPQHF,TGTGCCAGCAGCTTGGGGCGGGGGTCAGGGCCCCAGCATTTT
TRBV2,NA,NA,TRBJ1-1,CAIPHRENTEAFF,TGTGCCATCCCACACAGAGAGAACACTGAAGCTTTCTTT
TRBV18,NA,NA,TRBJ2-2,CASSPISHGSGELFF,TGTGCCAGCTCACCAATCAGTCACGGGTCCGGGGAGCTGTTTTTT
TRBV7-9,NA,NA,TRBJ2-1,CASSLQQGYNEQFF,TGTGCCAGCAGCTTGCAACAGGGTTACAATGAGCAGTTCTTC
TRBV11-1,NA,TRBD1,TRBJ2-7,CASSLAGTDHYEQYF,TGTGCCAGCAGCTTGGCCGGGACAGACCACTACGAGCAGTACTTC
TRBV4-1,NA,NA,TRBJ2-2,CASSQVPQGRTGELFF,TGCGCCAGCAGCCAAGTCCCACAGGGAAGGACCGGGGAGCTGTTTTTT